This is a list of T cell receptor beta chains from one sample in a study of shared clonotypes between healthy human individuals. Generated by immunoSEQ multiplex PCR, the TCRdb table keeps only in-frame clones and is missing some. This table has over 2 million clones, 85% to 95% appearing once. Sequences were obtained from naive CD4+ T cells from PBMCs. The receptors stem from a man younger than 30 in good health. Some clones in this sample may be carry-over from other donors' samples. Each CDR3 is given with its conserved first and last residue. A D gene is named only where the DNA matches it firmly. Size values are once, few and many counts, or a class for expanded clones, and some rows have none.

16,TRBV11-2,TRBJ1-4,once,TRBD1,TGTGCCAGCAGCTCGAGCTGGGCAGGGGGGGTGGAAAAACTGTTTTTT,CASSSSWAGGVEKLFF
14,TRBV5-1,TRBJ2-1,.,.,TGCGCCAGCAGCTTGGTGACTCGGATCAATGAGCAGTTCTTC,CASSLVTRINEQFF
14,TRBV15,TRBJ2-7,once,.,TGTGCCACCAGCAACCGGGGCCCCCCCTACGAGCAGTACTTC,CATSNRGPPYEQYF
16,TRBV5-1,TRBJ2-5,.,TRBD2,TGCGCCAGCAGCTTGGGGACTAGCGGGGGGAGAGAGACCCAGTACTTC,CASSLGTSGGRETQYF
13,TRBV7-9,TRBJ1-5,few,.,TGTGCCAGCAGCTTAAGTGGAAATCAGCCCCAGCATTTT,CASSLSGNQPQHF
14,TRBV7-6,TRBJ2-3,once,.,TGTGCCAGCAGCCAACCGCGCCTAGCAGATACGCAGTATTTT,CASSQPRLADTQYF
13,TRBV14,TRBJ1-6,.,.,TGTGCCAGCAGCCGTGGGCCACCGACACCCCTCCACTTT,CASSRGPPTPLHF
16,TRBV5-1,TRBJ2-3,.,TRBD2,TGCGCCAGCAGACCGTTGACTAGCGGAAGCACAGATACGCAGTATTTT,CASRPLTSGSTDTQYF
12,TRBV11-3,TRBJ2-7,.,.,TGTGCCAGCAGCTTAGATCTAGGGGAGCAGTACTTC,CASSLDLGEQYF
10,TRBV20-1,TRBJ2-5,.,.,TGCAGTGCTCTTAAGGAGACCCAGTACTTC,CSALKETQYF
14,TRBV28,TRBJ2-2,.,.,TGTGCCAGCTGGACGGGCAGCCAGACCGGGGAGCTGTTTTTT,CASWTGSQTGELFF
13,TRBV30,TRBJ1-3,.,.,TGTGCCTGGGAGATGAACTCTGGAAACACCATATATTTT,CAWEMNSGNTIYF
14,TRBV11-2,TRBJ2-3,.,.,TGTGCCAGCAGATCTAGTTTAAGGTTGGATACGCAGTATTTT,CASRSSLRLDTQYF
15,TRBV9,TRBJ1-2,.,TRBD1,TGTGCCAGCAGCGGGTCGGACAGGTGGGGACTTGGCTACACCTTC,CASSGSDRWGLGYTF
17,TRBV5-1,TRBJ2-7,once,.,TGCGCCAGCAGCGCGGGACTGGGACTTTCCACCTCCTACGAGCAGTACTTC,CASSAGLGLSTSYEQYF
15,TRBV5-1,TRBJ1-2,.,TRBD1,TGCGCCAGCAGCGCAGACGACAGGGTCAGGGATGGCTACACCTTC,CASSADDRVRDGYTF
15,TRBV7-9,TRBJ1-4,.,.,TGTGCCAGCAGCTTAGTAACGGGGGGGCGTGAAAAACTGTTTTTT,CASSLVTGGREKLFF
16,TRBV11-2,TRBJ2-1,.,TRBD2,TGTGCCAGCAGCTCCCTTAGCGGGGCAGGCTACAATGAGCAGTTCTTC,CASSSLSGAGYNEQFF
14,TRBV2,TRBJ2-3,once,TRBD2,TGTGCCAGCCGCGGACTAGCGGGAACAGATACGCAGTATTTT,CASRGLAGTDTQYF
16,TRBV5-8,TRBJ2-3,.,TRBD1,TGTGCCAGCAGCTTGCTGGGACAGCTTAGCACAGATACGCAGTATTTT,CASSLLGQLSTDTQYF
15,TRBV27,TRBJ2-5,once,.,TGTGCCAGCAGTTTATCCACGGAGCTCCAAGAGACCCAGTACTTC,CASSLSTELQETQYF
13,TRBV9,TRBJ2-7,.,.,TGTGCCAGCAGCTTACCCGAGGGCCGCGAGCAGTACTTC,CASSLPEGREQYF
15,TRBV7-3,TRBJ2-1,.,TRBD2,TGTGCCAGCAGCCTTAGCGGGACTAATGAGAATGAGCAGTTCTTC,CASSLSGTNENEQFF
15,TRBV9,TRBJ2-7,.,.,TGTGCCAGCAGCCGTCGTCAAAACAGCTTCTACGAGCAGTACTTC,CASSRRQNSFYEQYF
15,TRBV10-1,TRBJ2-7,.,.,TGCGCCAGCAGTGAGTCGACTCTTCACTCCTACGAGCAGTACTTC,CASSESTLHSYEQYF
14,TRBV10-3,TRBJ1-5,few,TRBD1,TGTGCCATCGGGGACAGGGGGCCCGCATCGCCCCAGCATTTT,CAIGDRGPASPQHF
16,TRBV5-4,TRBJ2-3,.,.,TGTGCCAGCAGCTTGCCGGCAGCCCGAACCACAGATACGCAGTATTTT,CASSLPAARTTDTQYF
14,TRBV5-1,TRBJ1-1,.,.,TGCGCCAGCAGCTTGAACGGGGGAAACACTGAAGCTTTCTTT,CASSLNGGNTEAFF
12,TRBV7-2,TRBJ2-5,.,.,TGTGCCAGCAGCTTCGAACGGGGGACCCAGTACTTC,CASSFERGTQYF
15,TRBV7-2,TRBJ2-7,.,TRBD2,TGTGCCAGCAGGGGAGGACTAGCGGGCCACTACGAGCAGTACTTC,CASRGGLAGHYEQYF
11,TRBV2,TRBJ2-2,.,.,TGTGCCAGCAGTGAAGGGGGGGAGCTGTTTTTT,CASSEGGELFF
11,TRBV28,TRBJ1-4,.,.,TGTGCCAGCAGCCGCGGTGAAAAACTGTTTTTT,CASSRGEKLFF
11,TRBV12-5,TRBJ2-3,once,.,TGTGCTAGTGGCCGGACAGATACGCAGTATTTT,CASGRTDTQYF
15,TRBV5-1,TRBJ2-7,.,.,TGCGCCAGCAGCTTGGTTGACGAAAACTCCTACGAGCAGTACTTC,CASSLVDENSYEQYF
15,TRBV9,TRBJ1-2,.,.,TGTGCCAGCAGCGTAACGTCAATGATTAACTATGGCTACACCTTC,CASSVTSMINYGYTF
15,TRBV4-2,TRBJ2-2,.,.,TGTGCCAGCAGCCAAGATAGGGCACCCTCCGGGGAGCTGTTTTTT,CASSQDRAPSGELFF
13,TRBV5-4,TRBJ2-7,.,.,TGTGCCAGCAGCTTCACCCAGGGCTACGAGCAGTACTTC,CASSFTQGYEQYF
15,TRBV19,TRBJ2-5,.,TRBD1,TGTGCCAGTAGTATAGAAGGGGGCGGTACAAAGACCCAGTACTTC,CASSIEGGGTKTQYF
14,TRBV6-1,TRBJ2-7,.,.,TGTGCCAGCAGTGAGGCTTCCTCCCACTACGAGCAGTACTTC,CASSEASSHYEQYF
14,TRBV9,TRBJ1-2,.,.,TGTGCCAGCAGCGTGCAGAGGGATAACTATGGCTACACCTTC,CASSVQRDNYGYTF
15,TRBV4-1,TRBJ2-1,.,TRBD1,TGCGCCAGCAGCCAAGGAGGGACAGTTTACAATGAGCAGTTCTTC,CASSQGGTVYNEQFF
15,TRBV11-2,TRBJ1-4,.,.,TGTGCCAGCAGCCCGAGGACAGCAACTAATGAAAAACTGTTTTTT,CASSPRTATNEKLFF